Following are 23 T cell receptor beta chains from one sample sequenced in a study of cytomegalovirus exposure and HLA in healthy donors (dated by TCRdb to about 2017). The library was generated by the immunoSEQ multiplex PCR assay. The multiplex PCR relied on a mix of 60 forward primers for TCR Vbeta segments and 13 reverse primers for TCR Jbeta segments. TCRdb took over this immuneACCESS table, retaining in-frame rearrangements with V and J assigned. Such tables are incomplete; in checked studies, under half of the missing clones stem from an unresolved V gene, and the remainder is unexplained. Present in this sample are roughly 120,000 clones, roughly 80% of which were seen just once. Together, the top ten hold 25% to 35% of the sample. Sequencing was performed on PBMCs. Every receptor here comes from a man aged 60 to 69 in good health and CMV-seropositive.

This sequence joins TRBV6-1 and TRBJ1-6; D is unclear. V lost 6 bases to trimming and J lost 6 bases, with 9 bases between them. The CDR3 is 13 residues long. Germline CDR1 MNHNS, CDR2 SASEGT. The CDR3 DNA reads TGTGCCAGCAGGGCAACCCTTAATTCACCCCTCCACTTT. It is translated as CASRATLNSPLHF.

The V call is TRBV19, the J call TRBJ1-5; D not certain. V was cut by 5 bases and J by 0 bases, with 8 bases left in between. The germline V gene encodes CDR1 LNHDA and CDR2 SQIVND (reference sequence). CDR3 length: 14 amino acids. The CDR3 DNA sequence: TGTGCCAGTAGTCCCCCGTTTAGCAATCAGCCCCAGCATTTT. Protein sequence: CASSPPFSNQPQHF.

This chain joins TRBV30 and TRBJ2-7; 8 nucleotides line up with TRBD2. Germline V gives CDR1 GTSNPN, CDR2 SVGIG (reference sequence). The CDR3 spans 14 residues. The ends lost 1 base at V and 5 bases at J; junction bases unmatched: 7. CDR3 loop: CAWSDGRGPNEQYF. In DNA form, the CDR3 reads TGTGCCTGGAGTGACGGGAGGGGACCTAACGAGCAGTACTTC. The full variable domain, completed using reference TRBV30 and TRBJ2-7, is SQTIHQWPATLVQPVGSPLSLECTVEGTSNPNLYWYRQAAGRGLQLLFYSVGIGQISSEVPQNLSASRPQDRQFILSSKKLLLSDSGFYLCAWSDGRGPNEQYFGPGTRLTVT.

The rearrangement links TRBV5-1 to TRBJ2-3, with 7 bases that match TRBD2. The V gene's germline CDR1 is SGHRS and CDR2 YFSETQ. This CDR3 has 16 residues. J lost 2 bases, V lost 2 bases, and 8 bases had no gene match. The CDR3 loop reads CASSFGSGYSTDTQYF. The CDR3 region has the DNA TGCGCCAGCAGCTTCGGTAGCGGGTACTCCACAGATACGCAGTATTTT.

This rearrangement joins TRBV5-6 to TRBJ2-7; 7 nucleotides agree with TRBD1. From germline, CDR1 is SGHDT and CDR2 YYEEEE. This CDR3 is 14 amino acids long. Trimming cost V 3 bases and J 2 bases; bases outside gene matches: 5. The CDR3 here is CASSYTGAAYEQYF. CDR3 nucleotides: TGTGCCAGCAGCTACACAGGGGCCGCCTACGAGCAGTACTTC.

A few counts support this clone. The same CDR3 can be traced to other DNA sequences in this sample. The chain has TRBV7-6 and TRBJ2-7, with D possibly TRBD2 on 6 matching bases. CDR1 and CDR2 (germline): SGHVS, FNYEAQ. This CDR3 contains 13 residues. With 7 bases removed from V and 1 base from J, the gap between germline ends came to 11 bases. The CDR3 sequence is CASTSGVSYEQYF. The DNA for the CDR3 is TGTGCCAGCACCTCGGGGGTTTCCTACGAGCAGTACTTC. Full variable domain (outside the CDR3, taken from reference TRBV7-6 and TRBJ2-7): GAGVSQSPRYKVTKRGQDVALRCDPISGHVSLYWYRQALGQGPEFLTYFNYEAQQDKSGLPNDRFSAERPEGSISTLTIQRTEQRDSAMYRCASTSGVSYEQYFGPGTRLTVT.

The chain has TRBV25-1 and TRBJ1-4, with 8 bases identical to TRBD1. V shed 2 bases and J 3 bases; nucleotides not matched to a gene: 2. CDR1 is MGHDK and CDR2 is SYGVNS in the germline V gene. The CDR3 spans 15 residues. The CDR3 DNA is TGTGCCAGCAGTGAACAGACAGGGGCTAATGAAAAACTGTTTTTT. Its protein is CASSEQTGANEKLFF.

The chain combines TRBV7-3 with TRBJ2-5, with 9 bases identical to TRBD2. The J call could be wrong; TRBJ2-7 is a better fit for the DNA end. The CDR3 covers 13 residues. Germline V CDR1 and CDR2: SGHTA, FQGTGA. The CDR3 loop is CASSLMGLAEQYF. The DNA for the CDR3 is TGTGCCAGCAGCTTAATGGGACTAGCCGAGCAGTACTTC.

CDR3: CASSPQASGGADEQFF. CDR3 DNA: TGTGCCAGCTCACCCCAGGCTAGCGGGGGGGCCGATGAGCAGTTCTTC. V and J are TRBV18 and TRBJ2-1; 12 nucleotides agree with TRBD2. V shed 3 bases, J shed 8 bases, and the junction held 8 bases outside the gene matches. In germline, CDR1 is KGHSH, CDR2 LQKENI. CDR3 length: 16 amino acids.

The V and J genes are TRBV4-1 and TRBJ2-4; D ambiguous. This CDR3 comprises 15 residues. Germline values: CDR1 MGHRA, CDR2 YSYEKL. The germline V and J ends were trimmed by 3 bases and 0 bases, with 9 bases remaining between them. CDR3 sequence: CASSHTVVAKNIQYF. DNA for the CDR3: TGCGCCAGCAGCCACACGGTAGTAGCCAAAAACATTCAGTACTTC.

The rearrangement links TRBV6-5 to TRBJ2-1; D is possibly TRBD2 (6 bases). This CDR3 has 13 residues. Germline V gene data show CDR1 as MNHEY and CDR2 as SVGAGI. The ends were cut back, 5 bases at V and 5 bases at J, with 10 bases in the middle. The CDR3 coding sequence is TGTGCCAGCAGTCGACTAGGGGACAATGAGCAGTTCTTC. Encoded protein: CASSRLGDNEQFF.

V is TRBV9 and J is TRBJ1-1; no firm D call. Germline V lookup: CDR1 SGDLS, CDR2 YYNGEE. Trimming left V 4 bases short and J 1 base short, with 14 bases between. CDR3 length: 15 amino acids. This CDR3 reads CASSPSHRGNTEAFF. CDR3 coding DNA: TGTGCCAGCAGCCCCTCCCACCGGGGGAACACTGAAGCTTTCTTT.

This chain uses TRBV19 with TRBJ1-1; 8 bases agree with TRBD1. After removal of 6 bases from V and 1 base from J, the junction contained 4 bases not matched to a gene. Germline-derived CDR1 and CDR2 are LNHDA and SQIVND (reference sequence). This CDR3 has 14 amino acids. As DNA, the CDR3 is TGTGCCAGTAGGTTGGGACAGGCGAACACTGAAGCTTTCTTT. This sequence encodes CASRLGQANTEAFF. The full variable domain, in which reference TRBV19 and TRBJ1-1 provide the parts outside the CDR3, is DGGITQSPKYLFRKEGQNVTLSCEQNLNHDAMYWYRQDPGQGLRLIYYSQIVNDFQKGDIAEGYSVSREKKESFPLTVTSAQKNPTAFYLCASRLGQANTEAFFGQGTRLTVV.

J is TRBJ2-3 and V is TRBV25-1, with D possibly TRBD2 on 5 matching bases. V shed 3 bases and J shed 2 bases, with 9 bases lying between them. The CDR3 has 14 amino acids. Germline assignment: CDR1 MGHDK and CDR2 SYGVNS. The CDR3 DNA is TGTGCCAGCAGTGAGAGCGGTCCCACAGATACGCAGTATTTT. Residues: CASSESGPTDTQYF.

The sample holds a few counts of this clone. The chain uses TRBV30 and TRBJ2-5, with D perhaps TRBD1 (6 bases). The length of the CDR3 is 14 residues. Per the germline V gene, CDR1 is GTSNPN and CDR2 is SVGIG (reference sequence). V gave up 1 base and J gave up 5 bases, with 14 bases separating them. CDR3 coding DNA: TGTGCCTGGAGTGACCCCGGGACACTGGAGACCCAGTACTTC. Encoded protein: CAWSDPGTLETQYF.

The V gene is TRBV30, the J gene TRBJ1-2; D is ambiguous. The V and J ends lost 0 bases and 5 bases respectively, with 10 bases between them. Germline values: CDR1 GTSNPN, CDR2 SVGIG (reference sequence). This CDR3 has 13 amino acids. CDR3 sequence reads: CAWSVSHGYGYTF. In nucleotides, the CDR3 is TGTGCCTGGAGTGTAAGTCACGGGTATGGCTACACCTTC. Variable domain in full (rest from reference TRBV30 and TRBJ1-2): SQTIHQWPATLVQPVGSPLSLECTVEGTSNPNLYWYRQAAGRGLQLLFYSVGIGQISSEVPQNLSASRPQDRQFILSSKKLLLSDSGFYLCAWSVSHGYGYTFGSGTRLTVV.

The chain combines TRBV5-1 with TRBJ2-1; TRBD2 agrees at 13 bases. The junction had 2 bases not matched to a gene; V was cut back by 0 bases and J by 2 bases. The CDR3 covers 17 residues. CDR1 is SGHRS, CDR2 YFSETQ, per germline. CDR3 amino acids: CASSLGTSGSPYNEQFF. CDR3 sequence (DNA): TGCGCCAGCAGCTTGGGGACTAGCGGGAGCCCCTACAATGAGCAGTTCTTC. Drawing the rest from reference TRBV5-1 and TRBJ2-1, the complete variable domain is KAGVTQTPRYLIKTRGQQVTLSCSPISGHRSVSWYQQTPGQGLQFLFEYFSETQRNKGNFPGRFSGRQFSNSRSEMNVSTLELGDSALYLCASSLGTSGSPYNEQFFGPGTRLTVL.

The table lists this clone with a count of one. This chain links TRBV7-6 with TRBJ2-2, with 9 bases matching TRBD2. CDR1 and CDR2 (germline): SGHVS, FNYEAQ. The V and J ends lost 4 bases and 6 bases, in that order; junction bases with no gene match: 9. The CDR3 is 16 residues long. CDR3 residues: CASSSPARGGAGELFF. In DNA form, the CDR3 reads TGTGCCAGCAGCTCCCCAGCGCGGGGGGGCGCCGGGGAGCTGTTTTTT. The whole variable domain, filled in from reference TRBV7-6 and TRBJ2-2, reads GAGVSQSPRYKVTKRGQDVALRCDPISGHVSLYWYRQALGQGPEFLTYFNYEAQQDKSGLPNDRFSAERPEGSISTLTIQRTEQRDSAMYRCASSSPARGGAGELFFGEGSRLTVL.

The chain employs TRBV20-1 and TRBJ2-5; D remains unclear. CDR1 and CDR2 from the germline V gene are DFQATT and SNEGSKA (reference sequence). The V and J ends lost 0 bases and 5 bases respectively, with 4 bases between them. This CDR3 is built from 11 residues. As DNA, the CDR3 is TGCAGTGCTAGAGATCTGGAGACCCAGTACTTC. It encodes CSARDLETQYF.

The V and J genes are TRBV7-9 and TRBJ2-2; TRBD1 agrees at 8 bases. CDR1 and CDR2 from the germline V gene are SEHNR and FQNEAQ (reference sequence). The CDR3 totals 16 residues. V lost 2 bases and J lost 4; bases outside the gene matches: 6. In nucleotides, the CDR3 is TGTGCCAGCAGCTTACGTCAGGGGGCCGGCACCGGGGAGCTGTTTTTT. This encodes CASSLRQGAGTGELFF. The full variable domain, with the rest looked up from reference TRBV7-9 and TRBJ2-2, is DTGVSQNPRHKITKRGQNVTFRCDPISEHNRLYWYRQTLGQGPEFLTYFQNEAQLEKSRLLSDRFSAERPKGSFSTLEIQRTEQGDSAMYLCASSLRQGAGTGELFFGEGSRLTVL.

The chain employs TRBV9 and TRBJ1-4, with D perhaps matching TRBD1 (5 bases). The germline gives CDR1 SGDLS, CDR2 YYNGEE. This CDR3 spans 17 amino acids. V shed 0 bases and J shed 0 bases, with 12 bases lying between them. The CDR3 region is CASSVENRLATNEKLFF. The CDR3 DNA sequence: TGTGCCAGCAGCGTAGAGAACAGGCTTGCAACTAATGAAAAACTGTTTTTT.

This clone has more than one count but fewer than ten. The chain links TRBV25-1 to TRBJ1-4; D not certain. V was shortened by 6 bases and J by 3 bases, with 8 bases between the two germline ends. This CDR3 has 13 amino acids. Germline V gene lookup returns CDR1 MGHDK and CDR2 SYGVNS. CDR3 sequence (DNA): TGTGCCAGCAGAGGGAGGCCTAATGAAAAACTGTTTTTT. Protein product: CASRGRPNEKLFF.

The chain has TRBV19 and TRBJ1-5, with D perhaps matching TRBD1 (5 bases). This CDR3 region has 13 residues. Trimming cost V 6 bases and J 5 bases, with 11 bases left between them. CDR1 and CDR2 from the germline V gene are LNHDA and SQIVND (reference sequence). The CDR3 here is CASRVAGDQPQHF. CDR3 in DNA: TGTGCCAGTAGGGTTGCGGGGGATCAGCCCCAGCATTTT.